This T cell receptor (beta chain) was sequenced during a study of OX40 agonist ivuxolimab in advanced cancers. Overall study context: Of the patients, three showed partial responses, one with hepatocellular carcinoma and two with cutaneous melanoma. Findings of the study overall: At 0.1 to 3.0 mg/kg and by week 6, clonal expansion occurred in CD4+ and CD8+ blood T cells.

For this clone: Its antigen is unidentified.

This CDR3 has 16 amino acids. Germline lookup yields CDR1 MGHRA and CDR2 YSYEKL. Trimming removed 1 base from V and 0 bases from J; junction bases left unmatched: 6. Repertoires were generated with immunoSEQ multiplex PCR, while TCRdb's copy carries only in-frame clones and drops some. This table holds approximately 69,000 clones, approximately 81% found once. The sample in question was CD4+ or CD8+ T cells sorted from blood, obtained in a trial of the OX40 agonist ivuxolimab. The TCR comes from an adult with an advanced solid tumor such as melanoma, head and neck, liver or kidney cancer. This chain uses TRBV4-1 with TRBJ2-7, with 7 bases that match TRBD1. CDR3 protein: CASSQVGTVPSYEQYF. The CDR3 DNA is TGCGCCAGCAGCCAAGTCGGGACAGTGCCCTCCTACGAGCAGTACTTC.